The rows below give T cell receptor beta chains drawn from one sample of a study of yellow fever vaccine responses in identical twins. In TCRdb, the RT-PCR reads were re-called with MiXCR into one record per CDR3 protein. The table records over 15,000 distinct CDR3 sequences, roughly 80% of them present only once. Sample: T cells from blood (PBMCs), unsorted or a sorted subset (not recorded which), taken before or after yellow fever vaccination (not recorded which). All receptors derive from a young woman who received the yellow fever vaccine. Each CDR3 is given with its conserved first and last residue. D genes are given only for firm matches. Clone size is not always given. Where it is, it says once, few, many or a class for expanded clones.

length: 14
V: TRBV5-1
J: TRBJ2-7
size: NA
D: TRBD2
CDR3: CASSSSGTSYEQYF
DNA: TGCGCCAGCAGCAGTAGCGGGACCTCCTACGAGCAGTACTTC

length: 15
V: TRBV11-2
J: TRBJ1-3
size: NA
D: NA
CDR3: CASSGVATPGNTIYF
DNA: TGTGCCAGCAGTGGTGTCGCCACCCCTGGAAACACCATATATTTT

length: 13
V: TRBV20-1
J: TRBJ1-5
size: NA
D: NA
CDR3: CSASPGLNQPQHF
DNA: TGCAGTGCTAGTCCGGGATTAAATCAGCCCCAGCATTTT

length: 11
V: TRBV29-1
J: TRBJ2-7
size: NA
D: NA
CDR3: CSVEAGYEQYF
DNA: TGCAGCGTTGAAGCTGGTTACGAGCAGTACTTC

length: 14
V: TRBV6-2/TRBV6-3
J: TRBJ2-7
size: NA
D: NA
CDR3: CASRELGTALEQYF
DNA: TGTGCCAGCAGAGAACTGGGGACTGCCCTTGAGCAGTACTTC

length: 13
V: TRBV29-1
J: TRBJ2-1
size: NA
D: NA
CDR3: CSVRGGQYNEQFF
DNA: TGCAGCGTCCGGGGCGGGCAATACAATGAGCAGTTCTTC

length: 17
V: TRBV20-1
J: TRBJ2-1
size: NA
D: TRBD2
CDR3: CSARLASGGASSNEQFF
DNA: TGCAGTGCTAGATTGGCTAGCGGGGGGGCCAGTTCCAATGAGCAGTTCTTC

length: 13
V: TRBV29-1
J: TRBJ2-2
size: NA
D: NA
CDR3: CSVAIQGTGELFF
DNA: TGCAGCGTGGCCATACAGGGCACCGGGGAGCTGTTTTTT

length: 14
V: TRBV2
J: TRBJ1-5
size: NA
D: NA
CDR3: CASSGRHKNQPQHF
DNA: TGTGCCAGCAGTGGACGACATAAAAATCAGCCCCAGCATTTT

length: 16
V: TRBV4-3
J: TRBJ2-1
size: NA
D: NA
CDR3: CASSQQTGSRYNEQFF
DNA: TGCGCCAGCAGCCAGCAAACAGGGTCCCGATACAATGAGCAGTTCTTC

length: 11
V: TRBV5-8
J: TRBJ2-7
size: NA
D: NA
CDR3: CASWSLGEQYF
DNA: TGTGCCAGCTGGTCACTGGGCGAGCAGTACTTC

length: 14
V: TRBV12-3/TRBV12-4
J: TRBJ2-5
size: NA
D: TRBD1
CDR3: CASRKDRAQETQYF
DNA: TGTGCCAGCAGGAAGGACAGGGCCCAAGAGACCCAGTACTTC

length: 15
V: TRBV4-3
J: TRBJ2-2
size: NA
D: NA
CDR3: CASSQDERNTGELFF
DNA: TGCGCCAGCAGCCAAGATGAGCGGAACACCGGGGAGCTGTTTTTT

length: 12
V: TRBV12-3/TRBV12-4
J: TRBJ2-7
size: NA
D: NA
CDR3: CASSPRTYEQYF
DNA: TGTGCCAGCAGTCCAAGGACTTATGAGCAGTACTTC

length: 15
V: TRBV6-1
J: TRBJ2-1
size: NA
D: NA
CDR3: CASRDGTPSYNEQFF
DNA: TGTGCCAGCAGGGACGGGACTCCCTCCTACAATGAGCAGTTCTTC

length: 15
V: TRBV5-4
J: TRBJ2-1
size: once
D: NA
CDR3: CASSLVGYGRNEQFF
DNA: TGTGCCAGCAGCTTGGTTGGGTACGGCCGCAATGAGCAGTTCTTC

length: 14
V: TRBV12-3/TRBV12-4
J: TRBJ2-5
size: NA
D: NA
CDR3: CASSLRAGQETQYF
DNA: TGTGCCAGCAGTTTACGCGCGGGACAAGAGACCCAGTACTTC

length: 15
V: TRBV20-1
J: TRBJ2-3
size: once
D: NA
CDR3: CSAVDSGSSTDTQYF
DNA: TGCAGTGCTGTGGACAGTGGGTCTAGCACAGATACGCAGTATTTT

length: 13
V: TRBV29-1
J: TRBJ2-2
size: NA
D: NA
CDR3: CSVKQGNTGELFF
DNA: TGCAGCGTAAAACAGGGGAACACCGGGGAGCTGTTTTTT

length: 16
V: TRBV29-1
J: TRBJ2-1
size: NA
D: NA
CDR3: CSALRTTTLLNNEQFF
DNA: TGCAGCGCCCTTAGGACCACCACCCTTTTAAACAATGAGCAGTTCTTC

length: 17
V: TRBV2
J: TRBJ2-7
size: NA
D: NA
CDR3: CASSEAASGLLFYEQYF
DNA: TGTGCCAGCAGTGAAGCGGCCAGTGGACTACTCTTCTACGAGCAGTACTTC

length: 12
V: TRBV30
J: TRBJ2-7
size: NA
D: NA
CDR3: CAWSAGAHEQYF
DNA: TGTGCCTGGAGTGCGGGCGCGCACGAGCAGTACTTC

length: 14
V: TRBV20-1
J: TRBJ2-1
size: NA
D: TRBD2
CDR3: CSALAGAASREQFF
DNA: TGCAGTGCTTTAGCGGGGGCTGCCAGTCGGGAGCAGTTCTTC

length: 13
V: TRBV12-3/TRBV12-4
J: TRBJ2-1
size: NA
D: NA
CDR3: CASSPEDVNEQFF
DNA: TGTGCCAGCAGCCCCGAGGATGTCAATGAGCAGTTCTTC

length: 14
V: TRBV5-4
J: TRBJ2-3
size: NA
D: NA
CDR3: CASSMRDFTDTQYF
DNA: TGTGCCAGCAGCATGCGGGACTTTACAGATACGCAGTATTTT

length: 15
V: TRBV19
J: TRBJ1-3
size: NA
D: NA
CDR3: CASSIIRSSGNTIYF
DNA: TGTGCCAGTAGTATCATCCGAAGCTCTGGAAACACCATATATTTT

length: 14
V: TRBV11-3
J: TRBJ1-2
size: NA
D: TRBD1
CDR3: CASSAKGTAYGYTF
DNA: TGTGCCAGCAGCGCAAAAGGGACAGCCTATGGCTACACCTTC

length: 17
V: TRBV3-1
J: TRBJ2-1
size: NA
D: NA
CDR3: CASSQEGWRGPGNEQFF
DNA: TGTGCCAGCAGCCAAGAAGGTTGGCGGGGGCCCGGGAATGAGCAGTTCTTC

length: 11
V: TRBV7-9
J: TRBJ2-7
size: NA
D: NA
CDR3: CASSSEYEQYF
DNA: TGTGCCAGCAGCTCGGAATACGAGCAGTACTTC

length: 12
V: TRBV6-2/TRBV6-3
J: TRBJ2-7
size: once
D: NA
CDR3: CASSYRTGEQYF
DNA: TGTGCCAGCAGTTACCGCACCGGCGAGCAGTACTTC

length: 13
V: TRBV6-1
J: TRBJ2-1
size: NA
D: NA
CDR3: CASSTGWQGEQFF
DNA: TGTGCCAGCAGCACAGGCTGGCAGGGTGAGCAGTTCTTC

length: 15
V: TRBV7-2
J: TRBJ2-2
size: NA
D: NA
CDR3: CASSLALTAGGELFF
DNA: TGTGCCAGCAGCTTAGCTTTGACGGCGGGCGGGGAGCTGTTTTTT

length: 15
V: TRBV28
J: TRBJ2-2
size: few
D: TRBD2
CDR3: CASSFRGGPTGELFF
DNA: TGTGCCAGCAGTTTTCGGGGGGGGCCCACCGGGGAGCTGTTTTTT

length: 15
V: TRBV5-1
J: TRBJ2-3
size: NA
D: NA
CDR3: CASSSREEMGDTQYF
DNA: TGCGCCAGCAGCTCTCGTGAGGAAATGGGAGATACGCAGTATTTT

length: 16
V: TRBV9
J: TRBJ2-5
size: NA
D: NA
CDR3: CASNSGGTGGQETQYF
DNA: TGTGCCAGCAACTCCGGGGGGACAGGCGGCCAAGAGACCCAGTACTTC

length: 15
V: TRBV12-3/TRBV12-4
J: TRBJ2-1
size: few
D: TRBD2
CDR3: CASSLGGGAVDEQFF
DNA: TGTGCCAGCAGTTTAGGCGGGGGGGCCGTCGATGAGCAGTTCTTC

length: 15
V: TRBV11-3
J: TRBJ1-5
size: NA
D: NA
CDR3: CASSLDSSGSGPQHF
DNA: TGTGCCAGCAGCTTAGATTCGTCGGGGAGTGGGCCCCAGCATTTT

length: 13
V: TRBV11-3
J: TRBJ2-1
size: NA
D: NA
CDR3: CASSLGSLNEQFF
DNA: TGTGCCAGCAGCTTAGGGTCTTTAAATGAGCAGTTCTTC

length: 16
V: TRBV18
J: TRBJ1-5
size: NA
D: TRBD1
CDR3: CASSDRDRNPSQPQHF
DNA: TGTGCCAGCTCAGACCGGGACAGGAACCCTAGTCAGCCCCAGCATTTT

length: 14
V: TRBV12-5
J: TRBJ2-7
size: NA
D: TRBD2
CDR3: CASSHRDYPLEQYF
DNA: TGTGCTAGTTCCCACCGGGACTACCCCCTCGAGCAGTACTTC

length: 15
V: TRBV29-1
J: TRBJ2-7
size: NA
D: NA
CDR3: CSADDTRSGSYEQYF
DNA: TGCAGCGCGGATGACACCCGCTCCGGTTCCTACGAGCAGTACTTC